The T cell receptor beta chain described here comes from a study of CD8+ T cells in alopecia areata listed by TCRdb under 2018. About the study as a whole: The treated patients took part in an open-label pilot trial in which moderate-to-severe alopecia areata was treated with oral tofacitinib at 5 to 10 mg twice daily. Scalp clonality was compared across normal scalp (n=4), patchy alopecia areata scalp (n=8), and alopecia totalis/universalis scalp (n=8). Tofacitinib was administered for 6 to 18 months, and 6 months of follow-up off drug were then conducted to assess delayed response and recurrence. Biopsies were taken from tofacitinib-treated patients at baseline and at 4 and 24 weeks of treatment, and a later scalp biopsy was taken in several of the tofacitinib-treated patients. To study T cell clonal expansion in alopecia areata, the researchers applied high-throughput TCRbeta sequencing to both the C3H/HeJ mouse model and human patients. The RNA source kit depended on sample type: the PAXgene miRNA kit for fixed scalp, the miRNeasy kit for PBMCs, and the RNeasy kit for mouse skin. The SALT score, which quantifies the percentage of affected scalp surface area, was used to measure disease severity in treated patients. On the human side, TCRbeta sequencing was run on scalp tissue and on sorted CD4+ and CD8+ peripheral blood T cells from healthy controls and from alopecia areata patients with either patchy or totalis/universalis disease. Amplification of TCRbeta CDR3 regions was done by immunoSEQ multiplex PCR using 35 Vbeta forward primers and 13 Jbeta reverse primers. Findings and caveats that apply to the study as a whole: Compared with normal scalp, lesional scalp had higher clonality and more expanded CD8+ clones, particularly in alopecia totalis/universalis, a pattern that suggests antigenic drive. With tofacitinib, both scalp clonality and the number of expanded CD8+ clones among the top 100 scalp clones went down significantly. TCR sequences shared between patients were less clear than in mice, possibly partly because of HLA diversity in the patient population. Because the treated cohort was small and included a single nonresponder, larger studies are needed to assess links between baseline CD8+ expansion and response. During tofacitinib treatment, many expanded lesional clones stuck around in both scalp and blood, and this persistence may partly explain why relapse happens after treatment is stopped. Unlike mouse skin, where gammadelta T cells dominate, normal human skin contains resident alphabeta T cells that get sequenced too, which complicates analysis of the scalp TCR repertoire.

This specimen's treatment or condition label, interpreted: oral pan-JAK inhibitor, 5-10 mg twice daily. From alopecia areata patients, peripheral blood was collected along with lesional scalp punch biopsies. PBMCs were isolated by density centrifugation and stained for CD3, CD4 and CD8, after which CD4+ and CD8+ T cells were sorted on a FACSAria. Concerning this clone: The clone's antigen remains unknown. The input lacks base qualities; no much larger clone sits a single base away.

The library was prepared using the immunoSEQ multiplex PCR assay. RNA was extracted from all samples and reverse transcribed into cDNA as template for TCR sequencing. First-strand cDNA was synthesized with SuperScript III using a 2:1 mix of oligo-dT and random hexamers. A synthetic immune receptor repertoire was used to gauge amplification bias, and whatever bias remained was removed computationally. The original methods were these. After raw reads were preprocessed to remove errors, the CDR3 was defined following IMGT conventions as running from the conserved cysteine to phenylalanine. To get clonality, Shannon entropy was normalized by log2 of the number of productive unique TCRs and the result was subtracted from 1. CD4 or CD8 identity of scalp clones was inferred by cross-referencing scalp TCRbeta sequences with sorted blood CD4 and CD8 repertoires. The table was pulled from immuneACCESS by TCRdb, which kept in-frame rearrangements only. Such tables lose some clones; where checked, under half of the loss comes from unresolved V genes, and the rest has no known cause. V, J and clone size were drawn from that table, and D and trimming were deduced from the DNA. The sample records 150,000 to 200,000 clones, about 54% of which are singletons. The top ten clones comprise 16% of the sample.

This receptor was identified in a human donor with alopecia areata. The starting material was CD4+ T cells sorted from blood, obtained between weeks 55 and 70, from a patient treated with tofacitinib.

The DNA sequence is as follows: TGCAGCGTTGACCCGACAGGGGCACATGGCTACACCTTC. It is translated as CSVDPTGAHGYTF. The chain is made from TRBV29-1 and TRBJ1-2; 8 central nucleotides agree with TRBD1. V lost 3 bases and J lost 6 bases, and the count of bases not matched to a germline gene is 6. From the cysteine up to the phenylalanine, the CDR3 has a length of 13 residues. The retained sequence is limited to the CDR3, 39 bases, with the frame set at the first base. CDR1 and CDR2, looked up from the germline V gene, are SQVTM and ANQGSEA.